The T cell receptor beta chain described here comes from a study of shared clonotypes between healthy human individuals. The CDR3 sequence is 15 residues long. V shed 7 bases and J shed 0 bases, with 15 bases lying between them. Per the germline V gene, CDR1 is LNHDA and CDR2 is SQIVND (reference sequence). Study-level results: Since donors were few, the genetic and exposure-history diversity represented was limited. Clonotype sharing among donors, it was expected, would be affected by sequencing depth.

Regarding this clone: The target antigen is unknown.

Replicate PCRs run on sorted subsets employed roughly 180 ng DNA, roughly 30,000 T cell genomes. Sequencing used immunoSEQ multiplex PCR; TCRdb keeps in-frame clones, though not all of them. The data contain about 110,000 clones, around 65% of them singletons. This chain connects TRBV19 to TRBJ1-1; D unresolved. The sample was memory CD8+ T cells sorted from blood. This sample's subset: CD45RO+ cells pooled with CCR7-negative TemRA cells. The origin of this receptor is a woman aged 25 to 39 in good health. CDR3 sequence (DNA): TGTGCCAGTACCATATCAAGCGGTATGAACACTGAAGCTTTCTTT. Translating it yields CASTISSGMNTEAFF.